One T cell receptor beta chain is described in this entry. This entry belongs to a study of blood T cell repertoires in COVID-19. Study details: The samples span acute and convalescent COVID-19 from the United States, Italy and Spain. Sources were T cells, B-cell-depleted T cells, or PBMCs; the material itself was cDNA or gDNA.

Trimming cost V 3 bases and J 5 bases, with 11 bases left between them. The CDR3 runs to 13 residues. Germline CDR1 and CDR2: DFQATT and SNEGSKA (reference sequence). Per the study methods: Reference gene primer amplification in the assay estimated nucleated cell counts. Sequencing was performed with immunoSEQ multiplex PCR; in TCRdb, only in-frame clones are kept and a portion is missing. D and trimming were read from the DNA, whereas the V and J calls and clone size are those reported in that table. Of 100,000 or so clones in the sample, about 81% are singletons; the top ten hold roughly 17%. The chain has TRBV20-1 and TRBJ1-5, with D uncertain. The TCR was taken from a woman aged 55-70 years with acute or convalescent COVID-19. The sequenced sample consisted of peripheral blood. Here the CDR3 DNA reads TGCAGTGCTAGTTACGGGAGAGATCAGCCCCAGCATTTT. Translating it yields CSASYGRDQPQHF.